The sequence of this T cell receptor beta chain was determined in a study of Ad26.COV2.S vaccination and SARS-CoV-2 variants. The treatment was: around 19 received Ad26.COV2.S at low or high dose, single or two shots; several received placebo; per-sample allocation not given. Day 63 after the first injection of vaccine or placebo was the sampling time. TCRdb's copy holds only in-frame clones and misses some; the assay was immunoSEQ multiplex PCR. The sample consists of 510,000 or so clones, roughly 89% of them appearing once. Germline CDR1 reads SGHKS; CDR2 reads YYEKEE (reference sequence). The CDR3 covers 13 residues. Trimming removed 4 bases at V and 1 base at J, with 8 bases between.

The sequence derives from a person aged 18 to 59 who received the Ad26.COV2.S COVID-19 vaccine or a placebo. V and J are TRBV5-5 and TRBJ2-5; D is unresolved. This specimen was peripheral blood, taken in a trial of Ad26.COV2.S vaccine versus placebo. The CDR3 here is CASSPDTQETQYF. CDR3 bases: TGTGCCAGCAGCCCCGACACCCAAGAGACCCAGTACTTC. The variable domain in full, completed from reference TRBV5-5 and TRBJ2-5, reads DAGVTQSPTHLIKTRGQQVTLRCSPISGHKSVSWYQQVLGQGPQFIFQYYEKEERGRGNFPDRFSARQFPNYSSELNVNALLLGDSALYLCASSPDTQETQYFGPGTRLLVL.